A single sample is the source of the 13 T cell receptor beta chains below, sequenced in a study of neurological immune-mediated disorders. TCRdb independently ran MiXCR on the 5' RACE reads; one entry per CDR3 protein. Counted here are some 65,000 distinct CDR3 sequences, approximately 4.1% occurring once; the ten biggest clones make up roughly 2.6%. The sample taken for sequencing was PBMCs. Receptor source: a man aged 45-65 years with multiple sclerosis.

Many counts were recorded for this clonotype. The rearrangement joins TRBV28 to TRBJ1-5, with 7 bases that match TRBD1. This CDR3 has 15 amino acids. Trimming at V came to 6 bases and at J to 7 bases, leaving 12 bases not matched to a gene. Germline CDR1 and CDR2: MDHEN and SYDVKM. Here the CDR3 DNA reads TGTGCCAGCAGCCTACCCGCAGGGGGAGAACAGCCCCAGCATTTT. Translated, it gives CASSLPAGGEQPQHF.

This clonotype was counted many times. This chain joins TRBV5-1 and TRBJ2-1; TRBD1 matches at 8 bases. The ends lost 0 bases at V and 7 bases at J; junction bases unmatched: 9. The germline gives CDR1 SGHRS, CDR2 YFSETQ. CDR3 length: 16 residues. The CDR3, as DNA: TGCGCCAGCAGCTTGGAGTTAGCCAGGGGGCTTAATGAGCAGTTCTTC. Translated, it gives CASSLELARGLNEQFF.

CDR3 in amino acids: CASRPGSGNNSPLHF. The CDR3 DNA sequence: TGTGCCAGCAGGCCAGGCTCCGGAAATAATTCACCCCTCCACTTT. V gene TRBV12-3 or TRBV12-4 combines with J gene TRBJ1-6; D ambiguous. Trimming cost V 6 bases and J 5 bases, with 14 bases left between them. The CDR3 is made up of 15 amino acids.

The sample holds many counts of this clonotype. The chain has TRBV12-3 or TRBV12-4 and TRBJ2-2; D is possibly TRBD2 (6 bases). This CDR3 has 15 amino acids. The V end was cut by 2 bases, the J end by 2 bases, with 9 bases between. This CDR3 is CASSLRGLNTGELFF. CDR3 nucleotides: TGTGCCAGCAGTTTAAGGGGACTTAACACCGGGGAGCTGTTTTTT.

Many counts were recorded for this clonotype. The chain recombines TRBV4-2 with TRBJ2-7, with TRBD2 identical over 9 bases. V lost 2 bases and J lost 4; bases outside the gene matches: 9. This CDR3 is 16 amino acids long. Germline V gene sequence: CDR1 LGHNA, CDR2 YNFKEQ. DNA of the CDR3: TGTGCCAGCAGCCAAACCGCGGGGGGGCCTCTGTACGAGCAGTACTTC. It specifies CASSQTAGGPLYEQYF.

This clonotype has a count of ten or more. The chain recombines TRBV5-1 with TRBJ1-3, with D perhaps matching TRBD1 (5 bases). Germline-derived CDR1 and CDR2 are SGHRS and YFSETQ. CDR3 size: 16 residues. V lost 4 bases and J 2 bases, leaving 16 bases between the germline ends. The CDR3 is CASSPSQGAAGNTIYF. The DNA for the CDR3 is TGCGCCAGCAGCCCTAGCCAGGGAGCTGCTGGAAACACCATATATTTT.

This clonotype appeared many times. The chain joins TRBV5-5 to TRBJ2-7, with no clear D. Trimming removed 0 bases at V and 0 bases at J, with 7 bases between. This CDR3 is built from 14 residues. Germline V CDR1 and CDR2: SGHKS, YYEKEE (reference sequence). The CDR3 loop reads CASSLGPSSYEQYF. As DNA, the CDR3 is TGTGCCAGCAGCTTGGGGCCTAGCTCCTACGAGCAGTACTTC.

J is TRBJ2-3 and V is TRBV14; D may be TRBD1 (5 bases). V lost 3 bases to trimming and J lost 2 bases, with 6 bases between them. Germline CDR1 reads SGHDN; CDR2 reads FVKESK. The CDR3 is 13 residues long. This chain's CDR3 is CASSQGPTDTQYF. DNA of the CDR3: TGTGCCAGCAGCCAGGGGCCCACAGATACGCAGTATTTT.

This clonotype appeared many times. This chain uses TRBV7-9 with TRBJ2-5; 8 bases fit TRBD2. V shed 3 bases, J shed 4 bases, and the junction held 4 bases outside the gene matches. This CDR3 comprises 14 residues. CDR1 and CDR2 (germline): SEHNR, FQNEAQ (reference sequence). CDR3 DNA: TGTGCCAGCAGCTTGTCCGGGAGGGGAGAGACCCAGTACTTC. As protein: CASSLSGRGETQYF.

This clonotype was seen repeatedly, ten times or more. The J gene is TRBJ2-4, the V gene TRBV12-3 or TRBV12-4, with a possible D match to TRBD2 (6 bases). The V end was cut by 7 bases, the J end by 0 bases, with 16 bases between. The CDR3 consists of 16 residues. The CDR3 here is CASTARGGLAKNIQYF. The CDR3 DNA reads as TGTGCCAGCACAGCAAGGGGAGGTCTAGCCAAAAACATTCAGTACTTC.

Many counts were recorded for this clonotype. V and J are TRBV20-1 and TRBJ2-3, with D perhaps given as TRBD1 or TRBD2 (6 bases each). Per the germline V gene, CDR1 is DFQATT and CDR2 is SNEGSKA (reference sequence). Between the trimmed V and J ends, which lost 4 bases and 2 bases, there was a span of 16 bases. This CDR3 is built from 15 residues. The CDR3 sequence: CSAITRRGDTDTQYF. The CDR3, as DNA: TGCAGTGCTATCACCCGGAGGGGGGACACAGATACGCAGTATTTT.

This clonotype has ten or more counts. This chain uses TRBV3-1 with TRBJ2-5; tentatively, D is TRBD1 (5 bases). The CDR3 covers 16 residues. Germline CDR1 and CDR2: LGHDT and YNNKEL (reference sequence). V dropped 3 bases and J dropped 4 bases, with 18 bases sitting between them. Here the CDR3 DNA reads TGTGCCAGCAGCCATACCCAGGGTAGGGGTTCAGAGACCCAGTACTTC. Encoded protein: CASSHTQGRGSETQYF.

Comments on this clonotype: Germline and junction disagree at one end, which may indicate a read error. The chain uses TRBV20-1 and TRBJ2-6; TRBD1 might be the D (5 bases). The CDR3 runs 16 residues. CDR1 and CDR2 (germline): DFQATT, SNEGSKA (reference sequence). The CDR3 reads CSARGLRVTGAKVLTF. The CDR3, as DNA: TGCAGTGCTAGAGGTCTCAGGGTAACTGGGGCCAAAGTCCTGACTTTC.